This T cell receptor (beta chain) was recorded in a study of graft-versus-host responses after intestinal transplantation. Across the study: Each patient got anti-thymocyte globulin induction, then tacrolimus and steroids for around three years.

As to this clone: The antigen is not known.

The V and J ends lost 7 bases and 4 bases, in that order; junction bases with no gene match: 4. The germline gives CDR1 LNHDA, CDR2 SQIVND (reference sequence). The length of the CDR3 is 14 residues. Findings and caveats of the study: Among recipient marrow samples, GvH clones were found; some appeared first in ileum or blood.

Clones were sequenced by immunoSEQ multiplex PCR, and TCRdb holds only the in-frame ones, with some missing. The sample records tens of thousands of clones, around 80% being singletons. Specimen: unstimulated CD8+ T cells sorted from spleen or lymph node cells, collected before transplant. The source is a human donor who was the organ donor for an intestinal transplant. The chain recombines TRBV19 with TRBJ2-1; 10 nucleotides agree with TRBD1. The CDR3 protein is CASTQGQGYNEQFF. Here the CDR3 DNA reads TGTGCCAGTACCCAGGGACAGGGGTACAATGAGCAGTTCTTC.